Given below is one T cell receptor beta chain in context. This sample is part of a study of blood T cell repertoires in COVID-19. In the study overall: T cells, B-cell-depleted T cells, or PBMCs supplied cDNA or gDNA.

Clones were read by immunoSEQ multiplex PCR, and TCRdb kept only the in-frame ones, dropping some. The repertoire holds more than 200,000 clones, with around 80% as singletons. There are 13 residues in the CDR3. Looked up from germline, CDR1 is SGHTA and CDR2 is FQGNSA. The V end lost 4 bases, the J end lost 4 bases, and 9 bases lay between the germline ends. The material sequenced was peripheral blood. This TCR came from a man aged 35-49 years with active or convalescent COVID-19. The rearrangement joins TRBV7-2 to TRBJ2-3; TRBD1 might be the D (7 bases). The CDR3 spells CASSSRGADTQYF. The CDR3 DNA reads as TGTGCCAGCAGCTCCAGGGGGGCAGATACGCAGTATTTT.